This T cell receptor beta chain originates from a study of shared clonotypes between healthy human individuals. General observations from the study: Generally, estimated richness proved larger in naive subsets than it did in memory subsets. Clonotypes not shared had lower generation probabilities than those common to all four donors.

Germline V CDR1 and CDR2: LNHDA, SQIVND (reference sequence). The CDR3 spans 14 residues. Trimming at V came to 5 bases and at J to 4 bases, leaving 7 bases not matched to a gene. At deep level, the assay was performed. Repertoires were generated with immunoSEQ multiplex PCR, while TCRdb's copy carries only in-frame clones and drops some. The sample lists 2 million or so clones; around 96% were seen once. Terminally differentiated effector memory CD45RA+ cells were left out of the naive CD8 fraction, which was CD45RO-negative and positively selected for CCR7. To note about this clone: No antigen is known for it.

Sequenced: naive CD8+ T cells sorted from blood. This chain joins TRBV19 and TRBJ1-1; 7 bases are shared with TRBD1. This clonotype was sampled from a man aged 18 to 29 in good health. CDR3 in DNA: TGTGCCAGTAGTTTAGCACAGGGGACCACTGAAGCTTTCTTT. It encodes CASSLAQGTTEAFF.